These T cell receptor beta chains were read from a single sample in a study of blood T cell repertoires in COVID-19. The method was immunoSEQ multiplex PCR; TCRdb's version includes in-frame clones alone and lacks a portion of them. Of approximately 110,000 clones listed, roughly 84% are singletons. Material: peripheral blood. Source of these receptors: a woman aged 45-59 years with acute or convalescent COVID-19. Each CDR3 is given with its conserved first and last residue. D genes are given only for firm matches. Expanded clones get a size class; other rows say once, few or many, or leave the size out.

clone size | J gene | V gene | D gene | CDR3 DNA | CDR3 protein
NA | TRBJ1-1 | TRBV18 | TRBD1 | TGTGCCAGCTCACCACAGACAGGGCCGAACACTGAAGCTTTCTTT | CASSPQTGPNTEAFF
NA | TRBJ2-1 | TRBV5-1 | TRBD2 | TGCGCCAGCAGCCCGGGACTAGCGAAAACTTACAATGAGCAGTTCTTC | CASSPGLAKTYNEQFF
NA | TRBJ1-2 | TRBV29-1 | NA | TGCAGCGTTGACCCCCGAGCAGGCTACACCTTC | CSVDPRAGYTF
NA | TRBJ1-1 | TRBV3-1/TRBV3-2 | NA | TGTGCCAGCAGCCAAGATCAACCCTCCGGGGCTTTCTTT | CASSQDQPSGAFF
NA | TRBJ2-1 | TRBV5-1 | TRBD2 | TGCGCCAGCAGCTTGACGGGGGGGCCCCACAATGAGCAGTTCTTC | CASSLTGGPHNEQFF
NA | TRBJ2-3 | TRBV5-1 | TRBD1 | TGCGCCAGCAGCCTCCGACAGGGGTTCACAGATACGCAGTATTTT | CASSLRQGFTDTQYF
NA | TRBJ1-2 | TRBV4-2 | NA | TGTGCCAGCAGCCAAGAGGCAGGGCGGGACGGACATGGCTACACCTTC | CASSQEAGRDGHGYTF
NA | TRBJ1-2 | TRBV2 | NA | TGTGCCAGCAGTGAGAATGGGAGAAGGGGCTACACCTTC | CASSENGRRGYTF
NA | TRBJ1-5 | TRBV5-8 | NA | TGTGCCAGCAGCTCCGGACAGCTTAGCAATCAGCCCCAGCATTTT | CASSSGQLSNQPQHF
NA | TRBJ2-3 | TRBV7-3 | TRBD2 | TGTGCCAGCAGCCAAACGGGGGGAGATACGCAGTATTTT | CASSQTGGDTQYF
NA | TRBJ1-2 | TRBV5-1 | TRBD1 | TGCGCCAGCAGCCCATCTGGGCAGGGGGCGACCCTTCTCACCTTC | CASSPSGQGATLLTF
NA | TRBJ2-5 | TRBV9 | TRBD2 | TGTGCCAGCAGCCTAGCGGGGTGGGAGACCCAGTACTTC | CASSLAGWETQYF
NA | TRBJ1-2 | TRBV5-1 | NA | TGCGCCAGCAGCTCGGCGGGGGCATGGGAATATGGCTACACCTTC | CASSSAGAWEYGYTF
NA | TRBJ1-6 | TRBV5-4 | TRBD1 | TGTGCCAGCAGCTCCAGGGACAGGGGTAATTCACCCCTCCACTTT | CASSSRDRGNSPLHF
NA | TRBJ1-2 | TRBV7-9 | NA | TGTGCCAGCAGCTTTACCTCACAGGAGACCTATGGCTACACCTTC | CASSFTSQETYGYTF
few | TRBJ1-1 | TRBV6-5 | TRBD1 | TGTGCGACAGGGGTCCTTGGGAGGGCTTTCTTT | CATGVLGRAFF
NA | TRBJ1-5 | TRBV19 | NA | TGTGCCAGTACCGCTACCGGACATTTCAATCAGCCCCAGCATTTT | CASTATGHFNQPQHF
NA | TRBJ1-2 | TRBV11-2 | NA | TGTGCCAGCAGCTTAGGCAGGGTACCTAACTATGGCTACACCTTC | CASSLGRVPNYGYTF
NA | TRBJ1-1 | TRBV6-5 | TRBD1 | TGTGCCAGCAGGGCCACAGGGGAAGGGCCTGGTGCTTTCTTT | CASRATGEGPGAFF
NA | TRBJ1-2 | TRBV6-5 | NA | TGTGCCAGCAGTTCTCAGGCGGGTGGCTACACCTTC | CASSSQAGGYTF
NA | TRBJ1-1 | TRBV6-2/TRBV6-3 | NA | TGTGCCAGCAGTTACTGGGGGGGGGACACTGAAGCTTTCTTT | CASSYWGGDTEAFF
few | TRBJ1-5 | TRBV19 | TRBD1 | TGTGCCAGTAGTGGGTTGCGACAGGGACAGCCCCAGCATTTT | CASSGLRQGQPQHF
NA | TRBJ1-3 | TRBV12-3/TRBV12-4 | NA | TGTGCCAGCGGAGGAGGAAACACCATATATTTT | CASGGGNTIYF
NA | TRBJ2-7 | TRBV6-1 | TRBD2 | TGTGCCAGCAGTGAAACGGGCGGGGGGGCAAGGGAGCAGTACTTC | CASSETGGGAREQYF
NA | TRBJ2-1 | TRBV27 | NA | TGTGCCAGCGGGCCAACAGGGTCGCCCTACAATGAGCAGTTCTTC | CASGPTGSPYNEQFF
NA | TRBJ1-2 | TRBV3-1/TRBV3-2 | NA | TGTGCCAGCAGCCAAGGCAGGGGAAACTATGGCTACACCTTC | CASSQGRGNYGYTF
NA | TRBJ2-1 | TRBV15 | TRBD2 | TGTGCCACGAAAGACACCGAGCGGGGGGCCTTTGGTTCCTACAATGAGCAGTTCTTC | CATKDTERGAFGSYNEQFF
NA | TRBJ2-6 | TRBV27 | NA | TGTGCCAGCAGTTTATCTGGACATCCATCTGGGGCCAACGTCCTGACTTTC | CASSLSGHPSGANVLTF
NA | TRBJ1-2 | TRBV2 | NA | TGTGCCAGCAGTGACCGCCAGGGGGGCTACACCTTC | CASSDRQGGYTF
once | TRBJ1-5 | TRBV6-6 | NA | TGTGCCAGCAGTTACGACAGCCCTAATCAGCCCCAGCATTTT | CASSYDSPNQPQHF
NA | TRBJ1-4 | TRBV28 | TRBD1 | TGTGCCAGCAGTTTCACCCGAGGGGGCTTAGAAAAACTGTTTTTT | CASSFTRGGLEKLFF
NA | TRBJ1-1 | TRBV5-8 | NA | TGTGCCAGCAGCTTCGTTGGGCCGAACACTGAAGCTTTCTTT | CASSFVGPNTEAFF
NA | TRBJ2-7 | TRBV19 | TRBD1 | TGTGCCAGTAGTTCCTGGACAGGCCTATCCTACGAGCAGTACTTC | CASSSWTGLSYEQYF
once | TRBJ2-7 | TRBV5-1 | NA | TGCGCCAGCAGCAACGGACAGGAGCAGTACTTC | CASSNGQEQYF
NA | TRBJ1-4 | TRBV27 | TRBD1 | TGTGCCAGCAGTTTATTTCAGGGGGGTAATGAAAAACTGTTTTTT | CASSLFQGGNEKLFF
NA | TRBJ1-3 | TRBV5-1 | TRBD1 | TGCGCCAGCAGCACCCAAGGGACAGCGACCAACTCTGGAAACACCATATATTTT | CASSTQGTATNSGNTIYF
NA | TRBJ1-6 | TRBV28 | NA | TGTGCCAGCTTCGCAGGCTCCTATAATTCACCCCTCCACTTT | CASFAGSYNSPLHF
NA | TRBJ1-5 | TRBV30 | NA | TGTGCCTGGAGTGGCTCGGCAGGTCAGCCCCAGCATTTT | CAWSGSAGQPQHF
NA | TRBJ1-1 | TRBV18 | NA | TGTGCCAGCTCACCGGGGGCCTCCAAGAACACTGAAGCTTTCTTT | CASSPGASKNTEAFF
few | TRBJ2-3 | TRBV5-1 | TRBD2 | TGCGCCAGCAGCCGTCCAGGACTAGAGAGCACAGATACGCAGTATTTT | CASSRPGLESTDTQYF
NA | TRBJ1-6 | TRBV5-1 | NA | TGCGCCAGCAGCTTTCTCGGAGGGTATGATTCACCCCTCCACTTT | CASSFLGGYDSPLHF
NA | TRBJ2-3 | TRBV9 | TRBD2 | TGTGCCAGCAGCCCCAGGACTAGCGGAGATACGCAGTATTTT | CASSPRTSGDTQYF
NA | TRBJ1-1 | TRBV6-6 | TRBD1 | TGTGCCAGCAGTCGAACGACAGGGTTGAACACTGAAGCTTTCTTT | CASSRTTGLNTEAFF
NA | TRBJ1-4 | TRBV12-5 | TRBD1 | TGTGCTAGTGGTTTGCCAAACAGGGGATGGGGCGGAAAACTGTTTTTT | CASGLPNRGWGGKLFF
NA | TRBJ1-1 | TRBV18 | NA | TGTGCCAGCTCACCACCCCGGGACACTGAAGCTTTCTTT | CASSPPRDTEAFF
NA | TRBJ1-1 | TRBV3-1/TRBV3-2 | NA | TGTGCCAGCACGCCGGGGGGGGGAATGAACACTGAAGCTTTCTTT | CASTPGGGMNTEAFF
NA | TRBJ2-2 | TRBV5-1 | TRBD1 | TGCGCCAGCAGCTTGGCCGGGCAGGGGGCGAACACCGGGGAGCTGTTTTTT | CASSLAGQGANTGELFF
few | TRBJ2-5 | TRBV2 | TRBD2 | TGTGCCAGCAGTCGCTATGGGCTAGCGGGGGAGGAGACCCAGTACTTC | CASSRYGLAGEETQYF
NA | TRBJ1-2 | TRBV2 | NA | TGTGCCAGCAACAACCTCCAGGGAGGGTATGGCTACACCTTC | CASNNLQGGYGYTF
NA | TRBJ2-7 | TRBV9 | TRBD2 | TGTGCCAGCAGCGTAGGGGCCGGGACTAGCGACTACGAGCAGTACTTC | CASSVGAGTSDYEQYF
NA | TRBJ1-5 | TRBV15 | NA | TGTGCCACCAGCAAACCCAGGGCACCACCCCAGCATTTT | CATSKPRAPPQHF
NA | TRBJ2-7 | TRBV18 | NA | TGTGCCAGCTCACCTGGGGGGGGCCGCTACGAGCAGTACTTC | CASSPGGGRYEQYF
NA | TRBJ1-1 | TRBV7-8 | TRBD1 | TGTGCCAGCAGCAACGGACAGGTAATGAACACTGAAGCTTTCTTT | CASSNGQVMNTEAFF
NA | TRBJ1-5 | TRBV30 | NA | TGTGCCTGGAGTAAGGGGTCAGGGAGCAATCAGCCCCAGCATTTT | CAWSKGSGSNQPQHF
few | TRBJ1-4 | TRBV2 | NA | TGTGCCACCCACCGGGACTTTAATGAAAAACTGTTTTTT | CATHRDFNEKLFF
NA | TRBJ1-1 | TRBV5-1 | TRBD1 | TGCGCCAGCAGCTGGGCGGGACAGCCAAACACTGAAGCTTTCTTT | CASSWAGQPNTEAFF
NA | TRBJ2-3 | TRBV24-1 | TRBD2 | TGTGCCACCAGTGATCCCGGGACTAGCGGAACGACAGATACGCAGTATTTT | CATSDPGTSGTTDTQYF
NA | TRBJ2-5 | TRBV19 | TRBD2 | TGTGCCAGTAGTATTCAGCTAGCGGGGGTTGGGGAGACCCAGTACTTC | CASSIQLAGVGETQYF
once | TRBJ2-1 | TRBV30 | NA | TGTGCCTGGAGTGTACGAGGCGTGACGTCCAATGAGCAGTTCTTC | CAWSVRGVTSNEQFF